The clone carrying this TCR beta chain came up once. In germline, CDR1 is SGHRS, CDR2 YFSETQ. The CDR3 sequence is 15 residues long. V was clipped by 0 bases and J by 8 bases; unmatched bases: 8. Assay: immunoSEQ multiplex PCR; the TCRdb copy retains only in-frame clones and omits some. This sample has over 100,000 clones; nearly 90% occur once, and the top ten carry about 1.2%. The record originates from a study of cytomegalovirus exposure and HLA in healthy donors. Sequencing was performed on PBMCs. The chain uses TRBV5-1 and TRBJ1-2; TRBD1 aligns across 9 bases. This sequence originates from a woman aged 18-29 years in good health and CMV-seronegative. The CDR3 DNA reads as TGCGCCAGCAGCTTGGGGCCGGGACAGGGTTACGGCTACACCTTC. Its protein product is CASSLGPGQGYGYTF.